What follows describes a single TCR beta chain. This entry comes from a study of blood T cell repertoires in COVID-19. V was pared by 6 bases and J by 3 bases, with 20 bases between. The germline gives CDR1 LNHDA, CDR2 SQIVND (reference sequence). CDR3 length: 17 amino acids. Sequencing used immunoSEQ multiplex PCR; TCRdb keeps in-frame clones, though not all of them. The table records under 200,000 clones, roughly four fifths of them present only once. This chain connects TRBV19 to TRBJ1-4, with a tentative D call TRBD1 (6 bases). The source is a human donor in a cohort sampled during active COVID-19. Material: peripheral blood. The CDR3 DNA follows: TGTGCCAGTAGCTCCCTAGGGGGATCCCTCGCTAATGAAAAACTGTTTTTT. Protein: CASSSLGGSLANEKLFF.